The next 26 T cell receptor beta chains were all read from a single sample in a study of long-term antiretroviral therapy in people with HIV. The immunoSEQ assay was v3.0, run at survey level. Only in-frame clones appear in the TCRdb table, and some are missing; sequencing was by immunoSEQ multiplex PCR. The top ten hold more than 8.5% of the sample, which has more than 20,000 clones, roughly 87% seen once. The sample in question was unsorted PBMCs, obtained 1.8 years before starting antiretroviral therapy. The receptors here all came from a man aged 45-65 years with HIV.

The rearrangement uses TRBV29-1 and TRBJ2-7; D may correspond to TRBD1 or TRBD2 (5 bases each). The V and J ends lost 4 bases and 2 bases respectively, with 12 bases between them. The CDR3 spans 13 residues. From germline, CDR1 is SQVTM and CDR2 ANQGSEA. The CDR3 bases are TGCAGCGTTGGGATCGGGGACGCCTACGAGCAGTACTTC. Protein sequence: CSVGIGDAYEQYF.

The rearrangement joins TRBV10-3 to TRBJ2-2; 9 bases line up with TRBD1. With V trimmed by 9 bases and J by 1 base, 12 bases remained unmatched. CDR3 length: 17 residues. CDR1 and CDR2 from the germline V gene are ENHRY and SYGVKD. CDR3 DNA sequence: TGTGCCATTGGACCGGGACAGGGCCCCAGGAACACCGGGGAGCTGTTTTTT. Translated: CAIGPGQGPRNTGELFF.

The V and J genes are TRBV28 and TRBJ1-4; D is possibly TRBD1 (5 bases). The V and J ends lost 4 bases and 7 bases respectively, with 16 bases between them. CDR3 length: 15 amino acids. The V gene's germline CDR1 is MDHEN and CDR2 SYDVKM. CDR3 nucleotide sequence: TGTGCCAGCAGTTCCACCGGGGCGGTACGTGAAAAACTGTTTTTT. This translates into CASSSTGAVREKLFF.

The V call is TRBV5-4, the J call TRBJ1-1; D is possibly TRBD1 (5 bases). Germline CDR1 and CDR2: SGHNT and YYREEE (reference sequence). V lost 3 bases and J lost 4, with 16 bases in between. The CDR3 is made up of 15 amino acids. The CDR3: CASSYGTFRPTEAFF. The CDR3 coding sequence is TGTGCCAGCAGCTATGGGACCTTTCGACCCACTGAAGCTTTCTTT.

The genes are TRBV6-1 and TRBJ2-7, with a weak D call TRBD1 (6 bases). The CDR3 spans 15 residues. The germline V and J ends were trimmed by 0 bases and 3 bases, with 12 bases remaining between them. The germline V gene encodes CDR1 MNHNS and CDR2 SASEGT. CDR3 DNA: TGTGCCAGCAGTGAAGCCCTAGGGGGAGTCTACGAGCAGTACTTC. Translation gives CASSEALGGVYEQYF.

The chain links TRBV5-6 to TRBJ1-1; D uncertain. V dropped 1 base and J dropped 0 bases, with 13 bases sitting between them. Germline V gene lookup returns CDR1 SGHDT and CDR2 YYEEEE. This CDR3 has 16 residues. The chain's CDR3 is CASSLFWRQLNTEAFF. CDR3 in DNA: TGTGCCAGCAGCTTGTTTTGGCGGCAGCTGAACACTGAAGCTTTCTTT.

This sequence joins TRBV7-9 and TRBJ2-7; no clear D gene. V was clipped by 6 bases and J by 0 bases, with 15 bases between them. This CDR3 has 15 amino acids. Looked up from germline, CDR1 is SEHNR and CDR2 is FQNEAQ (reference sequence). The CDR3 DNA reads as TGTGCCAGCAGACGAGTGGACGCAAACTCCTACGAGCAGTACTTC. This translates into CASRRVDANSYEQYF. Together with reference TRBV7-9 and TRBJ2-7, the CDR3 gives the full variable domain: DTGVSQNPRHKITKRGQNVTFRCDPISEHNRLYWYRQTLGQGPEFLTYFQNEAQLEKSRLLSDRFSAERPKGSFSTLEIQRTEQGDSAMYLCASRRVDANSYEQYFGPGTRLTVT.

CDR3: CAWSLAAFTSGYTF. In nucleotides, the CDR3 is TGTGCCTGGAGTTTGGCAGCATTCACGAGTGGCTACACCTTC. This chain uses TRBV30 with TRBJ1-2; no clear D gene. The CDR3 runs 14 residues. Trimming cost V 2 bases and J 7 bases, with 17 bases left between them. Germline V gene sequence: CDR1 GTSNPN, CDR2 SVGIG (reference sequence). Drawing the rest from reference TRBV30 and TRBJ1-2, the complete variable domain is SQTIHQWPATLVQPVGSPLSLECTVEGTSNPNLYWYRQAAGRGLQLLFYSVGIGQISSEVPQNLSASRPQDRQFILSSKKLLLSDSGFYLCAWSLAAFTSGYTFGSGTRLTVV.

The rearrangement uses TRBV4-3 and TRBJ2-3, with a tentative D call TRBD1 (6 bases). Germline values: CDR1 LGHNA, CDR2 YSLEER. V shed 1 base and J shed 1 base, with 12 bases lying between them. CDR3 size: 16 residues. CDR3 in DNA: TGCGCCAGCAGCCAAGCTTGGTACAGGGGCACAGATACGCAGTATTTT. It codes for CASSQAWYRGTDTQYF.

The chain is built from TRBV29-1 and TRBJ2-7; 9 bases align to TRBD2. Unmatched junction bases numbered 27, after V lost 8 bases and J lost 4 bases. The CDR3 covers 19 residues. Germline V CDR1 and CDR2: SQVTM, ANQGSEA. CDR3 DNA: TGCAGCCCAGCCCAGGCTAGCGGGAAGGCTAACCCCCCCTGGTACGAGCAGTACTTC. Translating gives CSPAQASGKANPPWYEQYF.

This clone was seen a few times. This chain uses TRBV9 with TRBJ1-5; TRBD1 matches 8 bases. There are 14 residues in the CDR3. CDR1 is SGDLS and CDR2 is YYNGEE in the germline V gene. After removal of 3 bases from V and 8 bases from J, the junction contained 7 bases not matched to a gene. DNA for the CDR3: TGTGCCAGCAGCGAGACAGGGGCTAGTGAGCCCCAGCATTTT. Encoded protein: CASSETGASEPQHF.

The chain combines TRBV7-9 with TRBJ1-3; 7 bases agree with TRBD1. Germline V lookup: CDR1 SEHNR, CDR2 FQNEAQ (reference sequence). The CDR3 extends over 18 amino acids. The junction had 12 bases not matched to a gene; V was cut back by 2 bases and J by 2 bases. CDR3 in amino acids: CASSLIGDAGGTGNTIYF. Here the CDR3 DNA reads TGTGCCAGCAGCTTAATAGGTGACGCAGGGGGAACTGGAAACACCATATATTTT.

CDR3 in amino acids: CASSPDPGPQGNQPQHF. The CDR3 nucleotides are TGTGCCAGCAGCCCTGACCCGGGCCCCCAAGGGAATCAGCCCCAGCATTTT. This chain uses TRBV11-3 with TRBJ1-5; D ambiguous. The germline V gene encodes CDR1 SGHNT and CDR2 YENEEA. The CDR3 runs to 17 residues. Trimming stripped 5 bases from V and 4 bases from J, with 21 bases between.

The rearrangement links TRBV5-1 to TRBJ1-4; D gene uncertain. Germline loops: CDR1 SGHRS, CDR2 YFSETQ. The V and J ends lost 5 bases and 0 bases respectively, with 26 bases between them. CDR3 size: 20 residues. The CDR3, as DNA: TGCGCCAGCAGAGGCGAGAGCGGGGAAGAATCCTTCCCAACTAATGAAAAACTGTTTTTT. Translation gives CASRGESGEESFPTNEKLFF.

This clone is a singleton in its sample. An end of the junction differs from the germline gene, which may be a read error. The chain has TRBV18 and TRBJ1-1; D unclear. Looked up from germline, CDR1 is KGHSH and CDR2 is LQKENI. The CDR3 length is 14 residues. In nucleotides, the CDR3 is TGTGCCAGCTCCCCACGTGGCAGGACCACTGAAGCTTTCTTT. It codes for CASSPRGRTTEAFF.

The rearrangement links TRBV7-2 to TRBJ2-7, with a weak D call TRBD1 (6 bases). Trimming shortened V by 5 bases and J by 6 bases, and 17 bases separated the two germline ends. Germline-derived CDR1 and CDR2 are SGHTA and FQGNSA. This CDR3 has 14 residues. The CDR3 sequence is CASSPWDTFSEQYF. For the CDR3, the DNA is TGTGCCAGCAGCCCGTGGGACACCTTTTCCGAGCAGTACTTC.

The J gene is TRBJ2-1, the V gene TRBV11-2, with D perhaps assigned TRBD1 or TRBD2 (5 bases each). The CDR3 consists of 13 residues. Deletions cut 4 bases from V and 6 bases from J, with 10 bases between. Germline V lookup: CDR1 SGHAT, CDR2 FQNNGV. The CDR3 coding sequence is TGTGCCAGCAGCTCCGGGACCGGCAATGAGCAGTTCTTC. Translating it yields CASSSGTGNEQFF.

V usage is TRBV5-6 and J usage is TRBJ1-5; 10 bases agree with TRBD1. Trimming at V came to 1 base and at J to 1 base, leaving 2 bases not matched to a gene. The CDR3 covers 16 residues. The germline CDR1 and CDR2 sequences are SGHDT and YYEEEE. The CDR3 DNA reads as TGTGCCAGCAGCTTGAGACAGGGGGCCAGCAATCAGCCCCAGCATTTT. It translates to CASSLRQGASNQPQHF. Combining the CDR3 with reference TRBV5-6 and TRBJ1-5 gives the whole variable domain DAGVTQSPTHLIKTRGQQVTLRCSPKSGHDTVSWYQQALGQGPQFIFQYYEEEERQRGNFPDRFSGHQFPNYSSELNVNALLLGDSALYLCASSLRQGASNQPQHFGDGTRLSIL.

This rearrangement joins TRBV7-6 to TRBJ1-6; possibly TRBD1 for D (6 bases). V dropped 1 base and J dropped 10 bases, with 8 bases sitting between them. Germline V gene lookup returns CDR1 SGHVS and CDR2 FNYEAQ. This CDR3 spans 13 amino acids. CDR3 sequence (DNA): TGTGCCAGCAGCTTAGAGGGGGGATCACCCCTCCACTTT. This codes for CASSLEGGSPLHF.

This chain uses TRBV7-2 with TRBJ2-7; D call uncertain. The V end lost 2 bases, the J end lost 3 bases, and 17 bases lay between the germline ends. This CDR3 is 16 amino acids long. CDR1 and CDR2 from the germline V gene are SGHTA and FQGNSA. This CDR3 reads CASSLQPTDGGYEQYF. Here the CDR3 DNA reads TGTGCCAGCAGCTTACAGCCGACGGACGGCGGCTACGAGCAGTACTTC.

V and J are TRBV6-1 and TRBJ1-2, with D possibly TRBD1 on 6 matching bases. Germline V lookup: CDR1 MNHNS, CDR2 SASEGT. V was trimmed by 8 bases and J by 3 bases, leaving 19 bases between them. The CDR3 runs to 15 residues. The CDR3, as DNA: TGTGCCAGCCACATAGGGACATACGGAGACTATGGCTACACCTTC. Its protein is CASHIGTYGDYGYTF.

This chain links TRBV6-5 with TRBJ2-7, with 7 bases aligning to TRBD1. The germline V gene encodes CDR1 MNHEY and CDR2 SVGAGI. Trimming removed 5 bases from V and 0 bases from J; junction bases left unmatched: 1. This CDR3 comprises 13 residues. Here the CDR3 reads CASSRQGSYEQYF. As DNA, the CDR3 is TGTGCCAGCAGTAGACAGGGCTCCTACGAGCAGTACTTC.

CDR3 sequence reads: CASSSLLGGVNQPQHF. The CDR3 DNA reads TGTGCCAGCAGTTCTCTGCTGGGGGGCGTAAATCAGCCCCAGCATTTT. This chain links TRBV27 with TRBJ1-5; TRBD1 might be the D (6 bases). Germline V lookup: CDR1 MNHEY, CDR2 SMNVEV (reference sequence). This CDR3 has 16 residues. The V end was cut by 4 bases, the J end by 4 bases, with 17 bases between.

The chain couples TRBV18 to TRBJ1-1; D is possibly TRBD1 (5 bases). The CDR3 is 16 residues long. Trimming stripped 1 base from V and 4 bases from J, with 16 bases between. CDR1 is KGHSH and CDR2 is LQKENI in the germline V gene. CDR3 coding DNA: TGTGCCAGCTCACCACAGTCGACGAGGGGCGTCACTGAAGCTTTCTTT. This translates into CASSPQSTRGVTEAFF.

Here the CDR3 DNA reads TGTGCCAGCAGTTACTCCAGTCAGGGTCTCCAAGCTTTCTTT. This encodes CASSYSSQGLQAFF. The chain employs TRBV6-5 and TRBJ1-1; D is perhaps TRBD1 (5 bases). Germline values: CDR1 MNHEY, CDR2 SVGAGI. V lost 0 bases and J 9 bases, leaving 14 bases between the germline ends. CDR3 size: 14 residues.

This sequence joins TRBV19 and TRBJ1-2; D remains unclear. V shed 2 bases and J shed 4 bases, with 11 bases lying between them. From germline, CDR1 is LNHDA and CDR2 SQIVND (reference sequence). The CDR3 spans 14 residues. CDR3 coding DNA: TGTGCCAGTAGTATAACATCAGCGGGCTATGGCTACACCTTC. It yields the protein CASSITSAGYGYTF.